This note documents a single T cell receptor (beta chain) sequence. This clone came up a few times. Its antigen remains undetermined. Within one base of it there is no much larger clone, and no base qualities were kept. This sample was taken from a study of beta chain features in type 1 diabetes (dated by TCRdb to about 2018). For context, the study as a whole: Mean age, gender distribution, total cell number and subset yield did not differ between patients and healthy donors. Across all samples, 107,917,701 sorted cells were examined, and cell number per subset correlated strongly with RNA yield. Regulatory and stem cell-like memory subsets were obtained from only 8 patients and roughly 8 healthy donors, while naive and central memory subsets were obtained from all 30 or so donors. The study compared TCRB repertoires of sorted circulating CD4+ T cell subsets between recently diagnosed type 1 diabetes patients and matched healthy donors. Paper-wide results and their limitations: Naive, central memory and regulatory TCRB repertoires appeared to be more alike among patients than among healthy donors. Because cDNA rather than genomic DNA was sequenced, highly expressing activated cells could have been over-represented, although no difference in activation and CD3 levels was found between groups. Type 1 diabetes patients showed a moderate but significant shortening of TCRB CDR3 length in all four CD4+ subsets. At VDJ recombination sites, patients with type 1 diabetes made fewer insertions and deleted more nucleotides, a pattern implying thymic rearrangement abnormalities. Because the HLA sub-analyses included only small numbers of individuals, any influence of HLA type on TCRB rearrangement was left unresolved. PCR may preferentially amplify shorter templates, but because patient and control samples were amplified and corrected together, any resulting skew would affect both groups equally.

A single peripheral blood draw of approximately 0.11 L on average was collected from each donor into heparinised tubes. Naive, central memory, regulatory and stem cell-like memory CD4+ T cells were sorted on a BD FACSAria II using a panel including CD45RO, CCR7, CD25, CD127, CD95 and CD27. All sorted populations exceeded 95% purity. PBMCs were isolated immediately by Lymphoprep density gradient centrifugation and stained directly without culture. So that batch effects would be minimized, each experiment stained and sorted samples in pairs, pairing one healthy donor with one patient. The entire amount of isolated RNA was reverse transcribed using the High Capacity cDNA Reverse Transcription Kit, so the sequenced TCRB transcripts were expressed ones. Naive, central memory and regulatory T cell samples underwent deep immunoSEQ sequencing, averaging approximately 3.3 million total reads per sample. Sorted cells were lysed in RLT buffer, and RNA was extracted using DNase-treated RNeasy Micro or Mini kits according to cell number. To prevent cross-contamination, each cell subset was processed individually, whereas patient and healthy donor samples were processed jointly. The immunoSEQ multiplex PCR was used to amplify TCRB sequences from cDNA, generating 87-bp fragments that spanned the CDR3 region. Amplicons were sequenced on the Illumina HiSeq platform. The paper's data handling went like this. Synthetic template baselines were used to correct PCR bias computationally, reads within Hamming distance 2 were collapsed, and singletons that could not be merged were discarded. Reads were aligned against IMGT to assign V, D and J genes, CDR3 length and insertions or deletions at six rearrangement sites. Clonotype counts were normalized to sorted cell number within each subset before computing true diversity and Gini coefficients with the tcR R package. Repertoire sharing was quantified using the overlap coefficient calculated on TCRB nucleotide sequences. As a proxy for the pre-selection repertoire, out-of-frame TCRB sequences from naive cells were analyzed. In TCRdb, the immuneACCESS table is reduced to in-frame sequences with V and J assigned. These tables do not hold every clone; where another copy was compared, an unresolved V gene accounts for under half, and the others remain unexplained. V, J and clone size reflect that table, while D and trimming were determined from the DNA. This sample holds about 360,000 clones; around 13% were observed only once. Together, the top ten hold about 0.018% of the sample.

The junction carries 19 bases between V and J, which are trimmed by 6 bases and 2 bases respectively. Including cysteine and phenylalanine, the CDR3 has 16 amino acids. Left in the record is the CDR3 DNA by itself, 48 bases read in frame from the first base. CDR1 and CDR2, looked up from the germline V gene (reference sequence), are LNHDA and SQIVND. The chain uses TRBV19 and TRBJ1-2; a weak D assignment points to TRBD1 (6 bases agree). The clonotype comes from a man aged 18 to 29 in good health. The specimen was naive CD4+ T cells from blood. Interpreted using the paper, the cell subset or site label stands for: true naive CD4+ T cells. Read as DNA, the sequence is TGTGCCAGTAGGCAACAGGGAAACATACCAAACTATGGCTACACCTTC. The encoded protein is CASRQQGNIPNYGYTF.